The 29 T cell receptor beta chains listed next were all sequenced from one sample in a study of regulatory T cells in long-lasting Graves disease. To make TCR beta libraries, researchers used iRepertoire HTBI primers and Arm-PCR of CDR3 regions. From the multiplex PCR reads, TCRdb called clonotypes with MiXCR, one entry per CDR3 protein. Among about 470,000 distinct CDR3 sequences, 20% to 25% were seen once, and the ten largest hold around 7%. Indicated time point: persistent/refractory GD, antithyroid drugs over 5 years with positive TRAb. There was RNA extracted from PBMCs, and the TCR library was made from it. The sample consisted of peripheral blood mononuclear cells (PBMCs), taken when the disease was refractory, from a patient treated with antithyroid drugs. These receptors were taken from a female donor with Graves disease.

This clonotype showed up many times. This sequence joins TRBV28 and TRBJ2-7; the match to TRBD2 covers 14 bases. The length of the CDR3 is 16 residues. With 5 bases clipped from V and 5 bases from J, the junction kept 8 bases outside the gene matches. CDR1 is MDHEN and CDR2 is SYDVKM in the germline V gene. The CDR3 nucleotides read TGTGCCAGCAGTCCGGGGACTAGCGGGAGTAAGAACGAGCAGTACTTC. This translates into CASSPGTSGSKNEQYF.

The table lists this clonotype with many counts. The chain couples TRBV30 to TRBJ1-1, with D unresolved. Trimming cost V 0 bases and J 0 bases, with 5 bases left between them. The CDR3 has 13 amino acids. Germline lookup yields CDR1 GTSNPN and CDR2 SVGIG (reference sequence). The CDR3 DNA reads as TGTGCCTGGAGTGTATACCTGAACACTGAAGCTTTCTTT. This encodes CAWSVYLNTEAFF.

Concerning this clonotype itself: This may be a read error, as it is one base from a much larger clone. J is TRBJ1-4 and V is TRBV28; no reliable D call. Germline lookup yields CDR1 MDHEN and CDR2 SYDVKM. The CDR3 sequence is 13 residues long. Deletions cut 9 bases from V and 6 bases from J, with 14 bases between. The CDR3 sequence: CARRGWVDEKLFF. The CDR3, as DNA: TGTGCCAGGAGAGGCTGGGTAGATGAAAAACTGTTTTTT.

This clonotype was seen repeatedly, ten times or more. V is TRBV20-1 and J is TRBJ1-2; the match to TRBD1 covers 10 bases. The junction had 8 bases not matched to a gene; V was cut back by 6 bases and J by 1 base. Germline V gene sequence: CDR1 DFQATT, CDR2 SNEGSKA (reference sequence). The CDR3 is made up of 15 amino acids. CDR3 protein: CSAEGQGLFNYGYTF. CDR3 nucleotide sequence: TGCAGTGCCGAGGGACAGGGGCTCTTTAACTATGGCTACACCTTC.

This clonotype has more than one count but fewer than ten. The chain links TRBV19 to TRBJ1-5; no clear D gene. V was pared by 7 bases and J by 7 bases, with 11 bases between. The length of the CDR3 is 12 residues. CDR1 and CDR2 from the germline V gene are LNHDA and SQIVND (reference sequence). The CDR3 is CASNMAGQPQHF. For the CDR3, the DNA is TGTGCCAGTAATATGGCAGGACAGCCCCAGCATTTT.

Only a few counts were recorded for this clonotype. The chain employs TRBV9 and TRBJ2-7; 9 bases match TRBD2. This CDR3 comprises 15 residues. CDR1 is SGDLS, CDR2 YYNGEE, per germline. Trimming at V came to 5 bases and at J to 6 bases, leaving 12 bases not matched to a gene. The CDR3 here is CASSSNSGSSFEQYF. The CDR3 DNA reads as TGTGCCAGCAGTTCCAATAGCGGGAGTAGTTTCGAGCAGTACTTC.

The chain recombines TRBV10-3 with TRBJ1-3, with D uncertain. V lost 7 bases, J lost 0 bases, and 7 bases lay in between. CDR3 size: 13 residues. Germline V gene sequence: CDR1 ENHRY, CDR2 SYGVKD. The CDR3 bases are TGTGCCATCAAGGGAGACTCTGGAAACACCATATATTTT. Encoded protein: CAIKGDSGNTIYF.

This clonotype has at least ten counts. V and J are TRBV27 and TRBJ1-2; D might be TRBD1 (6 bases). Per the germline V gene, CDR1 is MNHEY and CDR2 is SMNVEV (reference sequence). V lost 5 bases, J lost 7 bases, and 14 bases lay in between. The CDR3 is made up of 13 amino acids. This CDR3 is CASSRSGAAGYTF. The CDR3 DNA is TGTGCCAGCAGTCGATCAGGGGCCGCTGGCTACACCTTC.

Notes on this clonotype: This CDR3 fails to terminate in the conserved phenylalanine or tryptophan, so it likely reflects a read error. The chain links TRBV3-1 to TRBJ1-5; D is unresolved. CDR3 size: 17 residues. V was pared by 2 bases and J by 6 bases, with 20 bases between. Germline CDR1 LGHDT, CDR2 YNNKEL (reference sequence). The CDR3 DNA follows: TGTGCCAGCAGCCAATACCCGGTAGAAAGTTGGGGTCAGCCCCAGCATTCT. Translating it yields CASSQYPVESWGQPQHS.

The chain is built from TRBV20-1 and TRBJ2-5, with 7 bases lining up with TRBD1. CDR1 DFQATT and CDR2 SNEGSKA come from the germline V gene (reference sequence). Unmatched junction bases numbered 7, after V lost 3 bases and J lost 3 bases. CDR3 length: 14 amino acids. The CDR3 nucleotides are TGCAGTGCTAGGAGTCGACAGGGAAAAGAGACCCAGTACTTC. Translation: CSARSRQGKETQYF.

A remark on this clonotype: Possible read error: a much larger clone is one base away. The chain employs TRBV12-3 or TRBV12-4 and TRBJ1-2; D remains unclear. The CDR3 is 14 residues long. In DNA, the CDR3 is TGTGCCAGCAGTTTAGGACGACTTAACTATGGCTGCACCTTC. Protein: CASSLGRLNYGCTF.

This clonotype has only a few counts. The chain uses TRBV28 and TRBJ2-3; 10 bases match TRBD2. The CDR3 consists of 14 residues. V trimming: 3 bases; J trimming: 8 bases; junction bases outside the gene matches: 5. Germline lookup yields CDR1 MDHEN and CDR2 SYDVKM. CDR3 DNA: TGTGCCAGCAGTTTGGCTAGCGGGAGAGGTACGCAGTATTTT. It translates to CASSLASGRGTQYF.

The V and J genes are TRBV7-9 and TRBJ2-3; 8 bases agree with TRBD2. The CDR3 is 14 residues long. Per the germline V gene, CDR1 is SEHNR and CDR2 is FQNEAQ (reference sequence). The J segment lost 5 bases and the V segment lost 3 bases, leaving 4 bases of the junction unmatched. The CDR3 region has the DNA TGTGCCAGCAGCTTCGAGACTAGCGTAGATACGCAGTATTTT. It codes for CASSFETSVDTQYF.

On this clonotype: The final CDR3 position lacks the conserved phenylalanine or tryptophan, pointing to a likely read error. The J gene is TRBJ2-7, the V gene TRBV6-9; 7 nucleotides align to TRBD2. Germline assignment: CDR1 MNHGY and CDR2 SVAAGI. The V gene end was trimmed by 3 bases and the J gene end by 0 bases; junction bases not matched to a gene: 14. The CDR3 length is 18 residues. The CDR3 bases are TGTGCCAGCAGTTACGTTACTCTTCGGGAGGCCAGCTCCTACGAGCAGTACCTC. It is translated as CASSYVTLREASSYEQYL.

This clonotype has just a few counts. V gene TRBV30 combines with J gene TRBJ2-7; D could derive from TRBD1 or TRBD2 (6 bases each). This CDR3 contains 13 residues. V lost 5 bases to trimming and J lost 4 bases, with 15 bases between them. Looked up from germline, CDR1 is GTSNPN and CDR2 is SVGIG (reference sequence). The CDR3 DNA reads as TGTGCCTGGGGAAGGGGGGAGGTGTACGAGCAGTACTTC. Protein product: CAWGRGEVYEQYF.

The gene calls are TRBV13 and TRBJ2-7; D possibly corresponds to TRBD1 (5 bases). The germline V gene has CDR1 PRHDT and CDR2 FYEKMQ (reference sequence). The CDR3 totals 13 residues. The V end was cut by 7 bases, the J end by 0 bases, with 10 bases between. The CDR3 bases are TGTGCCAGCACTTCGGACAACTCCTACGAGCAGTACTTC. Residues: CASTSDNSYEQYF.

This clonotype showed up just once. The V gene is TRBV7-3, the J gene TRBJ1-3; D is unclear. This CDR3 comprises 16 residues. In germline, CDR1 is SGHTA, CDR2 FQGTGA. The V end was cut by 6 bases, the J end by 0 bases, with 15 bases between. CDR3 coding DNA: TGTGCCAGCAGACAGCCGGACTTTACCTCTGGAAACACCATATATTTT. Residues: CASRQPDFTSGNTIYF.

The chain combines TRBV6-1 with TRBJ2-3; 8 nucleotides align to TRBD1. Germline lookup yields CDR1 MNHNS and CDR2 SASEGT. This CDR3 comprises 15 residues. V lost 2 bases to trimming and J lost 4 bases; unmatched junction nucleotides: 5. The CDR3 loop is CASSEFYRGADTQYF. The DNA for the CDR3 is TGTGCCAGCAGTGAATTCTACAGGGGGGCAGATACGCAGTATTTT.

The chain links TRBV11-3 to TRBJ2-1; 9 bases match TRBD1. Germline V lookup: CDR1 SGHNT, CDR2 YENEEA. J lost 3 bases, V lost 5 bases, and 2 bases had no gene match. CDR3 length: 14 residues. CDR3 protein: CASSLGQGYNEQFF. The DNA for the CDR3 is TGTGCCAGCAGCCTGGGACAGGGCTACAATGAGCAGTTCTTC.

J is TRBJ1-2 and V is TRBV5-5; D might be TRBD1 (6 bases). This CDR3 is built from 16 residues. Trimming removed 5 bases at V and 2 bases at J, with 19 bases between. Germline values: CDR1 SGHKS, CDR2 YYEKEE (reference sequence). For the CDR3, the DNA is TGTGCCAGCAGAGGGCGGGACACTCAAACCAACTATGGCTACACCTTC. Its protein is CASRGRDTQTNYGYTF.

This clonotype turned up a few times. The chain combines TRBV7-2 with TRBJ2-7, with 11 bases lining up with TRBD2. The CDR3 sequence is 15 residues long. CDR1 and CDR2 (germline): SGHTA, FQGNSA. The ends lost 5 bases at V and 4 bases at J; junction bases unmatched: 7. The CDR3 is CASSTSSGGSYEQYF. The CDR3 DNA reads TGTGCCAGCAGCACGTCTAGCGGGGGGTCTTACGAGCAGTACTTC.

This clonotype was picked up a small number of times. This chain joins TRBV11-2 and TRBJ1-5, with D maybe TRBD1 (5 bases). Germline V gives CDR1 SGHAT, CDR2 FQNNGV. V dropped 2 bases and J dropped 5 bases, with 10 bases sitting between them. The CDR3 extends over 14 amino acids. The CDR3 coding sequence is TGTGCCAGCAGCTTATTGGGGGATTATCAGCCCCAGCATTTT. Protein: CASSLLGDYQPQHF.

This clonotype was seen just once. The chain is built from TRBV5-4 and TRBJ1-3; unclear D gene. The CDR3 spans 17 residues. V lost 4 bases to trimming and J lost 0 bases, with 17 bases between them. CDR1 is SGHNT, CDR2 YYREEE, per germline (reference sequence). CDR3 nucleotides: TGTGCCAGCAGCCCAGGAACGACACGGAGCTCTGGAAACACCATATATTTT. This sequence encodes CASSPGTTRSSGNTIYF. Using reference TRBV5-4 and TRBJ1-3 for the parts outside the CDR3, the full variable domain is ETGVTQSPTHLIKTRGQQVTLRCSSQSGHNTVSWYQQALGQGPQFIFQYYREEENGRGNFPPRFSGLQFPNYSSELNVNALELDDSALYLCASSPGTTRSSGNTIYFGEGSWLTVV.

The table lists this clonotype with many counts. V and J are TRBV28 and TRBJ2-7, with TRBD2 identical over 13 bases. Germline V gene sequence: CDR1 MDHEN, CDR2 SYDVKM. CDR3 length: 15 amino acids. V dropped 2 bases and J dropped 4; count of bases not matched to a gene: 2. CDR3 sequence reads: CASSLGTSGKYEQYF. CDR3 bases: TGTGCCAGCAGTTTAGGGACTAGCGGGAAATACGAGCAGTACTTC.

This clonotype showed up just a few times. The chain joins TRBV6-1 to TRBJ1-5; D remains ambiguous. V was trimmed by 6 bases and J by 1 base, leaving 4 bases between them. This CDR3 is 12 amino acids long. The germline gives CDR1 MNHNS, CDR2 SASEGT. The CDR3 loop is CASRTSNQPQHF. The CDR3, as DNA: TGTGCCAGCAGAACAAGCAATCAGCCCCAGCATTTT.

The rearrangement links TRBV7-2 to TRBJ1-3; 8 bases line up with TRBD1. V gave up 5 bases and J gave up 4 bases; unmatched junction bases: 7. In germline, CDR1 is SGHTA, CDR2 FQGNSA. The CDR3 spans 15 residues. DNA for the CDR3: TGTGCCAGCAGCCCCTGGACAGGGAGCGGAAACACCATATATTTT. Protein sequence: CASSPWTGSGNTIYF.

This clonotype was observed at least ten times. The junction shows a germline mismatch at one end, possibly a read error. V gene TRBV5-1 combines with J gene TRBJ1-2; a weak D match, TRBD1 (6 bases). Germline V gene data show CDR1 as SGHRS and CDR2 as YFSETQ. The CDR3 loop spans 13 amino acids. The CDR3 region is CASSLAQGYGYTF. In DNA, the CDR3 is TGTGCCAGCAGCTTAGCGCAGGGGTATGGCTACACCTTC.

Many counts were recorded for this clonotype. The chain combines TRBV20-1 with TRBJ2-5, with D maybe TRBD1 (5 bases). Germline loops: CDR1 DFQATT, CDR2 SNEGSKA (reference sequence). The CDR3 runs to 15 residues. V dropped 5 bases and J dropped 3 bases, with 19 bases sitting between them. DNA of the CDR3: TGCAGTGCTCCTCTCCCAGGGCTAACGGAAGAGACCCAGTACTTC. It encodes CSAPLPGLTEETQYF.

This clonotype occurred many times. The J gene is TRBJ1-5, the V gene TRBV28; possibly TRBD1 for D (6 bases). Germline V lookup: CDR1 MDHEN, CDR2 SYDVKM. V was cut by 10 bases and J by 6 bases, with 13 bases left in between. The CDR3 spans 12 residues. The CDR3: CATSTGTQPQHF. For the CDR3, the DNA is TGTGCCACTTCTACAGGGACTCAGCCCCAGCATTTT.